This record concerns one TCR beta chain sequence. This entry is derived from a study of cytomegalovirus exposure and HLA in healthy donors. Germline CDR1 is SGHVS and CDR2 is FQNEAQ. This CDR3 has 13 amino acids. The germline V and J ends were trimmed by 4 bases and 2 bases, with 8 bases remaining between them. It was with 60 Vbeta and 13 Jbeta primers that the PCR ran. Assay: immunoSEQ multiplex PCR; the TCRdb copy retains only in-frame clones and omits some. The sample lists about 54,000 clones; more than 65% were seen once. The source material was PBMCs. The chain joins TRBV7-8 to TRBJ1-2; no firm D call. The origin of this receptor is a woman aged 18 to 35 in good health and CMV-seronegative. The CDR3 here is CASSWATNYGYTF. The CDR3 DNA reads as TGTGCCAGCAGCTGGGCAACCAACTATGGCTACACCTTC.